These 5 T cell receptor beta chains originate from one sample sequenced in a study of blood T cell repertoires in COVID-19. Produced via immunoSEQ multiplex PCR; TCRdb's table is partial and in-frame only. The table records roughly 110,000 clones, more than 85% of them present only once. Sequenced input: peripheral blood. The receptors were sampled from a human donor with acute or convalescent COVID-19. The donor label of this sample is uncertain.

The chain uses TRBV7-9 and TRBJ2-2; the match to TRBD1 covers 9 bases. This CDR3 spans 17 amino acids. The V and J ends lost 2 bases and 4 bases, in that order; junction bases with no gene match: 8. Germline CDR1 and CDR2: SEHNR and FQNEAQ (reference sequence). CDR3 in amino acids: CASSLIWGQGGTGELFF. The CDR3 coding sequence is TGTGCCAGCAGCTTAATATGGGGACAGGGAGGCACCGGGGAGCTGTTTTTT.

The V gene is TRBV12-3 or TRBV12-4, the J gene TRBJ1-2; TRBD1 matches at 7 bases. The CDR3 has 13 residues. V dropped 6 bases and J dropped 8; count of bases not matched to a gene: 9. The CDR3 spells CASSPQGHGGYTF. The CDR3 DNA reads as TGTGCCAGCAGCCCACAGGGGCACGGGGGCTACACCTTC.

V is TRBV28 and J is TRBJ2-7; D gene uncertain. Trimming took off 1 base at V and 4 bases at J, with 11 bases between the two ends. The V gene's germline CDR1 is MDHEN and CDR2 SYDVKM. There are 14 residues in the CDR3. This chain's CDR3 is CASSLLPTAYEQYF. The CDR3 nucleotides are TGTGCCAGCAGTTTATTGCCCACAGCTTACGAGCAGTACTTC. The whole variable domain, remainder taken from reference TRBV28 and TRBJ2-7, is DVKVTQSSRYLVKRTGEKVFLECVQDMDHENMFWYRQDPGLGLRLIYFSYDVKMKEKGDIPEGYSVSREKKERFSLILESASTNQTSMYLCASSLLPTAYEQYFGPGTRLTVT.

The J gene is TRBJ2-3, the V gene TRBV25-1; 7 bases map to TRBD1. Looked up from germline, CDR1 is MGHDK and CDR2 is SYGVNS. There are 14 residues in the CDR3. The trim removed 4 bases at V and 3 bases at J, leaving 4 bases unmatched. The CDR3: CASSATGETDTQYF. DNA for the CDR3: TGTGCCAGCAGTGCAACAGGGGAGACAGATACGCAGTATTTT.

This clone was counted once. This chain uses TRBV7-2 with TRBJ2-1, with 7 bases matching TRBD1. V lost 6 bases and J lost 3; bases outside the gene matches: 5. The CDR3 is made up of 14 amino acids. Germline lookup yields CDR1 SGHTA and CDR2 FQGNSA. CDR3 sequence reads: CASSNRGYYNEQFF. The CDR3 nucleotides read TGTGCCAGCAGTAACAGGGGCTACTACAATGAGCAGTTCTTC.